Shown below are 32 T cell receptor beta chains from a single sample sequenced in a study of shared clonotypes between healthy human individuals. Clones were read by immunoSEQ multiplex PCR, and TCRdb kept only the in-frame ones, dropping some. The repertoire holds 1,400,000 or so clones, with approximately 98.5% as singletons. Sample: naive CD4+ T cells sorted from blood. Sample subset: CD45RA+ positively selected. Source of these receptors: a young man in good health.

This chain connects TRBV6-4 to TRBJ2-1; TRBD2 matches at 7 bases. The germline V gene encodes CDR1 MRHNA and CDR2 SNTAGT. The trim removed 9 bases at V and 7 bases at J, leaving 15 bases unmatched. The CDR3 totals 15 residues. The CDR3 bases are TGTGCCAGACTCTGGGGGAGGGCCCTCGGGAATGAGCAGTTCTTC. This encodes CARLWGRALGNEQFF.

V and J are TRBV5-1 and TRBJ2-7; either TRBD1 or TRBD2 may supply D (5 bases each). V lost 4 bases and J lost 1, with 12 bases in between. The CDR3 is made up of 14 amino acids. CDR1 is SGHRS, CDR2 YFSETQ, per germline. CDR3 protein: CASSRSGRSYEQYF. CDR3 DNA sequence: TGCGCCAGCAGCAGGTCGGGACGGTCCTACGAGCAGTACTTC.

V usage is TRBV9 and J usage is TRBJ2-2, with unresolved D. The germline V and J ends were trimmed by 4 bases and 4 bases, with 8 bases remaining between them. This CDR3 region has 13 residues. Germline CDR1 and CDR2: SGDLS and YYNGEE. Here the CDR3 reads CASSFGRTGELFF. CDR3 DNA: TGTGCCAGCAGCTTTGGACGCACCGGGGAGCTGTTTTTT.

The rearrangement links TRBV27 to TRBJ2-7; weak D call: TRBD1 (5 bases). Germline loops: CDR1 MNHEY, CDR2 SMNVEV (reference sequence). The CDR3 covers 14 residues. V was cut by 4 bases and J by 6 bases, with 16 bases left in between. The CDR3 coding sequence is TGTGCCAGCAGTTGGGTCGGCAGGGTCGGCGAGCAGTACTTC. This gives the protein CASSWVGRVGEQYF.

This chain joins TRBV7-2 and TRBJ1-5; TRBD1 might be the D (5 bases). Germline CDR1 reads SGHTA; CDR2 reads FQGNSA. Trimming left V 5 bases short and J 0 bases short, with 11 bases between. The CDR3 extends over 15 amino acids. This chain's CDR3 is CASSEQENSNQPQHF. CDR3 DNA sequence: TGTGCCAGCAGCGAACAGGAGAATAGCAATCAGCCCCAGCATTTT.

The CDR3 DNA is TGTGCCTGGGGGAGACAGGTTAATGAAAAACTGTTTTTT. Translating gives CAWGRQVNEKLFF. The chain has TRBV30 and TRBJ1-4, with D possibly being TRBD1 (6 bases). With 5 bases removed from V and 4 bases from J, the gap between germline ends came to 11 bases. The CDR3 covers 13 residues. The germline CDR1 and CDR2 sequences are GTSNPN and SVGIG (reference sequence).

The V gene is TRBV28, the J gene TRBJ1-2, with a possible D match to TRBD1 (5 bases). CDR3 length: 13 amino acids. The germline V gene has CDR1 MDHEN and CDR2 SYDVKM. Trimming removed 7 bases at V and 6 bases at J, with 15 bases between. The DNA for the CDR3 is TGTGCCAGCATGTCCCCGGGGGGGGATGGCTACACCTTC. It is translated as CASMSPGGDGYTF.

The rearrangement links TRBV7-9 to TRBJ1-1; 8 nucleotides match TRBD1. The CDR3 contains 14 residues. The ends lost 4 bases at V and 9 bases at J; junction bases unmatched: 10. Per germline, CDR1 SEHNR and CDR2 FQNEAQ (reference sequence). This CDR3 reads CASSSGGLGWKAFF. CDR3 DNA sequence: TGTGCCAGCAGCTCAGGGGGCCTCGGTTGGAAAGCTTTCTTT.

This chain uses TRBV7-3 with TRBJ2-7; TRBD1 agrees at 9 bases. Trimming at V came to 5 bases and at J to 2 bases, leaving 7 bases not matched to a gene. The CDR3 has 15 amino acids. Germline CDR1 SGHTA, CDR2 FQGTGA. In nucleotides, the CDR3 is TGTGCCAGCAGCCTAAGGGGACAGGGACCCTACGAGCAGTACTTC. Encoded protein: CASSLRGQGPYEQYF.

Turning to this clone: Other DNA sequences within the sample encode an identical CDR3. The V gene is TRBV5-1, the J gene TRBJ2-7, with 8 nucleotides matching TRBD2. Germline V gives CDR1 SGHRS, CDR2 YFSETQ. The CDR3 runs to 15 residues. V dropped 1 base and J dropped 1; count of bases not matched to a gene: 4. The CDR3 is CASSLRTSGSYEQYF. The CDR3 DNA reads as TGCGCCAGCAGCTTGAGAACTAGCGGTTCCTACGAGCAGTACTTC.

J is TRBJ2-1 and V is TRBV5-6; a possible D gene is TRBD2 (6 bases). This CDR3 has 15 residues. The V end lost 5 bases, the J end lost 0 bases, and 12 bases lay between the germline ends. Germline values: CDR1 SGHDT, CDR2 YYEEEE. The CDR3 here is CASRTGLNSYNEQFF. CDR3 coding DNA: TGTGCCAGCAGAACGGGACTCAACTCCTACAATGAGCAGTTCTTC.

This clone was picked up one time. The chain recombines TRBV9 with TRBJ2-2, with TRBD1 identical over 7 bases. CDR1 is SGDLS, CDR2 YYNGEE, per germline. This CDR3 has 15 residues. Losses at the gene ends were 3 bases for V and 4 bases for J; bases not matched to a gene: 6. CDR3 sequence reads: CASSAATGSTGELFF. The CDR3 DNA reads as TGTGCCAGCAGCGCGGCGACAGGGTCCACCGGGGAGCTGTTTTTT. The variable domain in full, with the rest retrieved from reference TRBV9 and TRBJ2-2, is DSGVTQTPKHLITATGQRVTLRCSPRSGDLSVYWYQQSLDQGLQFLIQYYNGEERAKGNILERFSAQQFPDLHSELNLSSLELGDSALYFCASSAATGSTGELFFGEGSRLTVL.

V is TRBV7-6 and J is TRBJ2-3, with TRBD2 matching over 13 bases. This CDR3 spans 16 amino acids. In germline, CDR1 is SGHVS, CDR2 FNYEAQ. J gave up 4 bases and V 5 bases, and 6 bases lay outside the gene matches. CDR3 coding DNA: TGTGCCAGCAGCCCCACTAGCGGGAGGGCCTCAGATACGCAGTATTTT. Translated, it gives CASSPTSGRASDTQYF.

In the case of this clone: Other DNA sequences within the sample encode an identical CDR3. The chain links TRBV9 to TRBJ2-1; 13 nucleotides line up with TRBD2. Germline V CDR1 and CDR2: SGDLS, YYNGEE. The trim removed 0 bases at V and 6 bases at J, leaving 3 bases unmatched. The CDR3 runs to 16 residues. CDR3 residues: CASSVAGLAGVNEQFF. The CDR3 nucleotides are TGTGCCAGCAGCGTAGCCGGACTAGCGGGAGTCAATGAGCAGTTCTTC.

The rearrangement joins TRBV5-8 to TRBJ1-4, with unresolved D. V was clipped by 0 bases and J by 8 bases, with 5 bases between them. Germline values: CDR1 SGHTS, CDR2 YDEGEE. The CDR3 loop spans 12 amino acids. CDR3 bases: TGTGCCAGCAGCTTGGTCGCGGAAAAACTGTTTTTT. Translation: CASSLVAEKLFF. The entire variable domain, with the rest obtained from reference TRBV5-8 and TRBJ1-4, is as follows: EAGVTQSPTHLIKTRGQQATLRCSPISGHTSVYWYQQALGLGLQFLLWYDEGEERNRGNFPPRFSGRQFPNYSSELNVNALELEDSALYLCASSLVAEKLFFGSGTQLSVL.

As regards this clone: Other DNA sequences of this sample code for an identical CDR3. J is TRBJ1-5 and V is TRBV28; TRBD1 agrees at 8 bases. In germline, CDR1 is MDHEN, CDR2 SYDVKM. V was clipped by 5 bases and J by 6 bases; unmatched bases: 6. This CDR3 has 14 residues. The CDR3 spells CASSLGQVGQPQHF. In nucleotides, the CDR3 is TGTGCCAGCAGTCTGGGACAGGTGGGTCAGCCCCAGCATTTT.

The rearrangement uses TRBV19 and TRBJ2-1; 13 nucleotides line up with TRBD2. The J segment lost 1 base and the V segment lost 5 bases, leaving 11 bases of the junction unmatched. The CDR3 sequence is 19 residues long. The V gene's germline CDR1 is LNHDA and CDR2 SQIVND (reference sequence). Here the CDR3 reads CASSPEVLAGGGSYNEQFF. In DNA, the CDR3 is TGTGCCAGTAGTCCGGAGGTACTAGCGGGAGGGGGGTCCTACAATGAGCAGTTCTTC.

With regard to this clone: The sample holds other DNA sequences that translate to the same CDR3. The J gene is TRBJ2-7, the V gene TRBV11-2, with 7 bases identical to TRBD2. Trimming removed 1 base from V and 4 bases from J; junction bases left unmatched: 7. The germline V gene encodes CDR1 SGHAT and CDR2 FQNNGV. This CDR3 is 15 amino acids long. CDR3 nucleotides: TGTGCCAGCAGCTTAGTCTCCGGGAGGAGTTACGAGCAGTACTTC. Translation gives CASSLVSGRSYEQYF. Using reference TRBV11-2 and TRBJ2-7 for the parts outside the CDR3, the full variable domain is EAGVAQSPRYKIIEKRQSVAFWCNPISGHATLYWYQQILGQGPKLLIQFQNNGVVDDSQLPKDRFSAERLKGVDSTLKIQPAKLEDSAVYLCASSLVSGRSYEQYFGPGTRLTVT.

The chain carries TRBV27 and TRBJ2-3, with D possibly matching TRBD2 (5 bases). This CDR3 has 15 residues. The germline V and J ends were trimmed by 0 bases and 1 base, with 8 bases remaining between them. Germline values: CDR1 MNHEY, CDR2 SMNVEV (reference sequence). CDR3 DNA: TGTGCCAGCAGTTTATCGTTCGGGGGCACAGATACGCAGTATTTT. Encoded protein: CASSLSFGGTDTQYF.

This clone was detected only once. Other DNA sequences in this specimen translate into the identical CDR3. This sequence joins TRBV18 and TRBJ2-4, with D possibly matching TRBD1 (5 bases). This CDR3 comprises 15 residues. Germline loops: CDR1 KGHSH, CDR2 LQKENI. Trimming took off 3 bases at V and 0 bases at J, with 9 bases between the two ends. CDR3 residues: CASSPQGLAKNIQYF. The CDR3 DNA is TGTGCCAGCTCACCGCAGGGCCTAGCCAAAAACATTCAGTACTTC.

This chain links TRBV7-9 with TRBJ1-2, with D possibly TRBD1 on 5 matching bases. CDR3 length equals 14 residues. Trimming shortened V by 5 bases and J by 3 bases, and 13 bases separated the two germline ends. Germline V lookup: CDR1 SEHNR, CDR2 FQNEAQ (reference sequence). The CDR3: CASSLGEWDYGYTF. The CDR3 bases are TGTGCCAGCAGCCTGGGGGAGTGGGACTATGGCTACACCTTC. The full variable domain, its missing parts supplied by reference TRBV7-9 and TRBJ1-2, is DTGVSQNPRHKITKRGQNVTFRCDPISEHNRLYWYRQTLGQGPEFLTYFQNEAQLEKSRLLSDRFSAERPKGSFSTLEIQRTEQGDSAMYLCASSLGEWDYGYTFGSGTRLTVV.

V gene TRBV7-2 combines with J gene TRBJ1-2; D remains unclear. The germline V gene encodes CDR1 SGHTA and CDR2 FQGNSA. Trimming left V 5 bases short and J 0 bases short, with 13 bases between. CDR3 size: 15 residues. CDR3 in DNA: TGTGCCAGCAGCCCGTCGGCAGGTTCTAACTATGGCTACACCTTC. Amino acid sequence: CASSPSAGSNYGYTF. The full variable domain, completed using reference TRBV7-2 and TRBJ1-2, is GAGVSQSPSNKVTEKGKDVELRCDPISGHTALYWYRQSLGQGLEFLIYFQGNSAPDKSGLPSDRFSAERTGGSVSTLTIQRTQQEDSAVYLCASSPSAGSNYGYTFGSGTRLTVV.

The V call is TRBV7-2, the J call TRBJ2-1; no clear D gene. Germline loops: CDR1 SGHTA, CDR2 FQGNSA. V lost 5 bases to trimming and J lost 6 bases, with 17 bases between them. CDR3 size: 15 residues. CDR3 DNA: TGTGCCAGCAGCCCTGACTCCCATCCCTCCAATGAGCAGTTCTTC. It translates to CASSPDSHPSNEQFF.

This rearrangement joins TRBV6-5 to TRBJ2-7; 7 positions match TRBD2. Per germline, CDR1 MNHEY and CDR2 SVGAGI. J lost 3 bases, V lost 6 bases, and 8 bases had no gene match. The CDR3 contains 14 residues. CDR3 nucleotide sequence: TGTGCCAGCAGAGCCGGGACTACCGACTACGAGCAGTACTTC. It is translated as CASRAGTTDYEQYF.

This clone appeared a single time. The sample has other DNA sequences that encode this CDR3 too. The chain uses TRBV28 and TRBJ2-7; 7 bases line up with TRBD1. Germline values: CDR1 MDHEN, CDR2 SYDVKM. The V segment lost 8 bases and the J segment 2 bases; nucleotides outside the gene matches: 3. This CDR3 has 12 residues. DNA for the CDR3: TGTGCCAGCCGGGACAGAGCCTACGAGCAGTACTTC. This encodes CASRDRAYEQYF.

This clone appeared once. J is TRBJ1-1 and V is TRBV2, with a tentative D call TRBD1 (5 bases). Germline CDR1 reads SNHLY; CDR2 reads FYNNEI. V lost 10 bases and J 0 bases, leaving 12 bases between the germline ends. The CDR3 extends over 13 amino acids. In DNA, the CDR3 is TGTGCCACTCAGGGACCTATGAACACTGAAGCTTTCTTT. Residues: CATQGPMNTEAFF.

V and J are TRBV5-1 and TRBJ2-5, with TRBD2 matching 7 bases. The trim removed 3 bases at V and 1 base at J, leaving 3 bases unmatched. In germline, CDR1 is SGHRS, CDR2 YFSETQ. The CDR3 is 14 amino acids. The CDR3 loop reads CASSWGTTQETQYF. The CDR3 DNA follows: TGCGCCAGCAGCTGGGGGACTACCCAAGAGACCCAGTACTTC.

This chain joins TRBV30 and TRBJ2-7; no reliable D call. CDR1 GTSNPN and CDR2 SVGIG come from the germline V gene (reference sequence). The V and J ends lost 0 bases and 0 bases respectively, with 6 bases between them. There are 13 residues in the CDR3. CDR3 sequence (DNA): TGTGCCTGGAGTGTACTCGTCTCCTACGAGCAGTACTTC. Amino acids: CAWSVLVSYEQYF.

V gene TRBV11-2 combines with J gene TRBJ2-5; no clear D gene. Trimming removed 1 base at V and 4 bases at J, with 7 bases between. CDR1 and CDR2 from the germline V gene are SGHAT and FQNNGV. The CDR3 is 13 residues long. The CDR3, as DNA: TGTGCCAGCAGCTTAGTCGCTGGAGAGACCCAGTACTTC. Its translation is CASSLVAGETQYF.

This chain uses TRBV11-2 with TRBJ1-1; D gene ambiguous. Germline assignment: CDR1 SGHAT and CDR2 FQNNGV. With 4 bases removed from V and 1 base from J, the gap between germline ends came to 7 bases. This CDR3 spans 13 amino acids. The CDR3 coding sequence is TGTGCCAGCAGCTCCAGACAGAACACTGAAGCTTTCTTT. Its protein product is CASSSRQNTEAFF.

This clone appeared once. The DNA of the CDR3 is TGTGCCAGCAGCCGATCGGGTTACTACGAGCAGTACTTC. Protein product: CASSRSGYYEQYF. The gene calls are TRBV5-4 and TRBJ2-7; no clear D. This CDR3 spans 13 amino acids. Looked up from germline, CDR1 is SGHNT and CDR2 is YYREEE (reference sequence). V was trimmed by 4 bases and J by 3 bases, leaving 11 bases between them. Filled out from reference TRBV5-4 and TRBJ2-7, the complete variable domain reads ETGVTQSPTHLIKTRGQQVTLRCSSQSGHNTVSWYQQALGQGPQFIFQYYREEENGRGNFPPRFSGLQFPNYSSELNVNALELDDSALYLCASSRSGYYEQYFGPGTRLTVT.

The chain carries TRBV19 and TRBJ2-3, with 10 nucleotides matching TRBD2. The CDR3 has 17 residues. J gave up 2 bases and V 5 bases, and 10 bases lay outside the gene matches. Germline V lookup: CDR1 LNHDA, CDR2 SQIVND (reference sequence). The CDR3 loop reads CASSLQPLAGVTDTQYF. DNA for the CDR3: TGTGCCAGTAGTCTTCAACCTCTAGCGGGAGTCACAGATACGCAGTATTTT.